This T cell receptor beta chain was obtained from a study of cytomegalovirus exposure and HLA in healthy donors. Study-wide points: One variant, a missense change in DCLRE1C, was linked in a later analysis to TCR beta V- and J-gene trimming.

This clone came up a few times. Antigen specificity is unknown. The PCR was carried out with 60 Vbeta primers and 13 Jbeta primers. Data came from immunoSEQ multiplex PCR; TCRdb stores just in-frame clones and leaves some out. The sample holds about 120,000 clones; around 10% are singletons and the top ten take less than 4%. CDR3 size: 14 residues. Germline CDR1 SGHRS, CDR2 YFSETQ. The V and J ends lost 7 bases and 1 base, in that order; junction bases with no gene match: 5. V is TRBV5-1 and J is TRBJ2-7; 10 bases fit TRBD1. The TCR comes from a man aged 30-40 years in good health and CMV-seronegative. The sequenced material came from PBMCs. The DNA of the CDR3 is TGCGCCAGCCGACAGGGGGCAACGTCCTACGAGCAGTACTTC. It codes for CASRQGATSYEQYF.